The 21 T cell receptor beta chains reported below all come from one sample, sequenced in a study of T-cell reconstitution after alpha-beta-depleted transplantation in children. Preparing the TCRbeta library involved the use of unique molecular identifiers. TCRdb used MiXCR to reprocess the PCR reads, holding one entry per CDR3 protein. The table includes some 500,000 distinct CDR3 sequences, approximately 29% detected once. This specimen consisted of PBMCs from the stem cell graft donor, obtained from the stem cell graft. Receptors were obtained from a human donor who donated a stem cell graft to a child with aplastic anemia.

This clonotype was recorded a few times. The junction differs from germline at one of its ends, possibly a read error. The chain uses TRBV30 and TRBJ2-3, with D perhaps TRBD1 (6 bases). CDR3 length: 15 amino acids. Germline values: CDR1 GTSNPN, CDR2 SVGIG (reference sequence). In DNA form, the CDR3 reads TGTGCCCGGAGGTCAGGACAGCGTAGCACAGATACGCAGTATTTT. Its translation is CARRSGQRSTDTQYF.

This chain joins TRBV12-3 or TRBV12-4 and TRBJ1-2; 11 bases match TRBD1. The V gene end was trimmed by 6 bases and the J gene end by 8 bases; junction bases not matched to a gene: 14. There are 16 residues in the CDR3. The CDR3 DNA follows: TGTGCCAGCAGGGGACCGGACAGGGGGCTCTATGGCGGCTACACCTTC. This encodes CASRGPDRGLYGGYTF.

The chain couples TRBV5-1 to TRBJ2-3; 8 positions agree with TRBD1. Germline CDR1 reads SGHRS; CDR2 reads YFSETQ. The CDR3 sequence is 15 residues long. With 5 bases clipped from V and 2 bases from J, the junction kept 7 bases outside the gene matches. The CDR3, as DNA: TGCGCCAGCAGTCAAGACAGGGGCACCACAGATACGCAGTATTTT. It translates to CASSQDRGTTDTQYF.

This clonotype has more than one count but fewer than ten. V gene TRBV11-2 combines with J gene TRBJ2-2, with 7 bases identical to TRBD2. In germline, CDR1 is SGHAT, CDR2 FQNNGV. Unmatched junction bases numbered 9, after V lost 2 bases and J lost 0 bases. The CDR3 runs 18 residues. DNA of the CDR3: TGTGCCAGCAGCTTACTTCCTCGGGACTACACGAACACCGGGGAGCTGTTTTTT. Translating gives CASSLLPRDYTNTGELFF. Full variable domain (remainder filled in from reference TRBV11-2 and TRBJ2-2): EAGVAQSPRYKIIEKRQSVAFWCNPISGHATLYWYQQILGQGPKLLIQFQNNGVVDDSQLPKDRFSAERLKGVDSTLKIQPAKLEDSAVYLCASSLLPRDYTNTGELFFGEGSRLTVL.

The chain couples TRBV28 to TRBJ2-4; 9 bases are shared with TRBD1. There are 14 residues in the CDR3. CDR1 is MDHEN and CDR2 is SYDVKM in the germline V gene. The V gene end was trimmed by 5 bases and the J gene end by 7 bases; junction bases not matched to a gene: 6. DNA for the CDR3: TGTGCCAGCAGTGTGAGGACAGGGGTGAACATTCAGTACTTC. This gives the protein CASSVRTGVNIQYF.

The J gene is TRBJ2-7, the V gene TRBV7-9; the match to TRBD1 covers 7 bases. Germline-derived CDR1 and CDR2 are SEHNR and FQNEAQ (reference sequence). The trim removed 3 bases at V and 6 bases at J, leaving 14 bases unmatched. This CDR3 spans 16 amino acids. CDR3 protein: CASSLGTALGLPEQYV. The CDR3 nucleotides read TGTGCCAGCAGCTTGGGGACAGCTCTCGGACTTCCCGAGCAGTACGTC.

This clonotype has at least ten counts. This chain joins TRBV7-2 and TRBJ1-2; D is perhaps TRBD1 (5 bases). V was shortened by 6 bases and J by 0 bases, with 8 bases between the two germline ends. Germline-derived CDR1 and CDR2 are SGHTA and FQGNSA. The CDR3 is made up of 13 amino acids. The CDR3 loop reads CASSLQANYGYTF. The CDR3 DNA sequence: TGTGCCAGCAGTTTACAGGCTAACTATGGCTACACCTTC.

There are a few counts of this clonotype. The gene calls are TRBV6-5 and TRBJ2-5; D perhaps matches TRBD1 (5 bases). Trimming removed 4 bases at V and 6 bases at J, with 12 bases between. CDR3 length: 13 amino acids. From germline, CDR1 is MNHEY and CDR2 SVGAGI. The CDR3 spells CASSSNQGKTQYF. CDR3 nucleotide sequence: TGTGCCAGCAGTTCTAATCAGGGAAAGACCCAGTACTTC.

In this sample, this clonotype turned up a few times. The chain couples TRBV12-3 or TRBV12-4 to TRBJ2-1; TRBD2 matches 7 bases. J lost 3 bases, V lost 4 bases, and 9 bases had no gene match. The CDR3 is made up of 16 amino acids. CDR3 DNA: TGTGCCAGCAGTTCACCAAGCGGGGCGATCTACAATGAGCAGTTCTTC. Translating gives CASSSPSGAIYNEQFF.

The chain recombines TRBV12-3 or TRBV12-4 with TRBJ2-6; 9 bases agree with TRBD1. The trim removed 3 bases at V and 2 bases at J, leaving 2 bases unmatched. The CDR3 is made up of 16 amino acids. The CDR3 DNA reads as TGTGCCAGCAGTTTCCGGACAGGGGCTGGGGCCAACGTCCTGACTTTC. Protein sequence: CASSFRTGAGANVLTF.

The CDR3 is CASSQWSFGGDYGYTF. CDR3 in DNA: TGTGCCAGCAGCCAATGGTCTTTTGGGGGCGACTATGGCTACACCTTC. V is TRBV4-2 and J is TRBJ1-2; a weak D match, TRBD1 (6 bases). Germline CDR1 is LGHNA and CDR2 is YNFKEQ. This CDR3 has 16 residues. V shed 2 bases and J shed 3 bases, with 16 bases lying between them.

The chain carries TRBV12-3 or TRBV12-4 and TRBJ2-2; TRBD2 agrees at 7 bases. Trimming cost V 4 bases and J 0 bases; bases outside gene matches: 5. The CDR3 runs to 16 residues. This CDR3 reads CASSWRLAANTGELFF. The CDR3 coding sequence is TGTGCCAGCAGTTGGCGACTAGCCGCGAACACCGGGGAGCTGTTTTTT.

The sample holds a few counts of this clonotype. The chain employs TRBV29-1 and TRBJ2-3; perhaps TRBD2 as D (7 bases). This CDR3 is built from 13 residues. Trimming took 6 bases from V and 2 from J, leaving 12 bases between them. Germline V gives CDR1 SQVTM, CDR2 ANQGSEA. Here the CDR3 DNA reads TGCAGCGTCAGCGGGACACTCACAGATACGCAGTATTTT. This sequence encodes CSVSGTLTDTQYF.

This chain links TRBV19 with TRBJ2-7; 7 bases line up with TRBD1. With V trimmed by 9 bases and J by 0 bases, 5 bases remained unmatched. The CDR3 has 13 amino acids. CDR1 and CDR2 (germline): LNHDA, SQIVND (reference sequence). CDR3 DNA sequence: TGTGCCAGCTCGACAGGGAGCTCCTACGAGCAGTACTTC. Its protein is CASSTGSSYEQYF.

V is TRBV7-8 and J is TRBJ2-1, with 8 bases that match TRBD2. V shed 5 bases, J shed 7 bases, and the junction held 10 bases outside the gene matches. The CDR3 runs 15 residues. Germline V gene lookup returns CDR1 SGHVS and CDR2 FQNEAQ. The CDR3 coding sequence is TGTGCCAGCAGCCCGGGACTAGGTTCGGGTAATGAGCAGTTCTTC. Protein product: CASSPGLGSGNEQFF.

This clonotype was detected a few times. The chain recombines TRBV18 with TRBJ1-5; D perhaps matches TRBD1 (5 bases). Germline V gene sequence: CDR1 KGHSH, CDR2 LQKENI. This CDR3 contains 15 residues. V was shortened by 2 bases and J by 3 bases, with 11 bases between the two germline ends. CDR3 nucleotide sequence: TGTGCCAGCTCACCAGGGGGGGAGTACAATCAGCCCCAGCATTTT. Its protein is CASSPGGEYNQPQHF.

This chain uses TRBV7-6 with TRBJ1-2; a weak D match, TRBD1 (5 bases). CDR3 size: 15 residues. Per germline, CDR1 SGHVS and CDR2 FNYEAQ. Trimming shortened V by 1 base and J by 8 bases, and 17 bases separated the two germline ends. The CDR3 DNA reads as TGTGCCAGCAGCTTAGAGGAGGGACCGTCGGGAGGCTACACCTTC. Encoded protein: CASSLEEGPSGGYTF. Supplemented by reference TRBV7-6 and TRBJ1-2, the full variable domain reads GAGVSQSPRYKVTKRGQDVALRCDPISGHVSLYWYRQALGQGPEFLTYFNYEAQQDKSGLPNDRFSAERPEGSISTLTIQRTEQRDSAMYRCASSLEEGPSGGYTFGSGTRLTVV.

The chain recombines TRBV29-1 with TRBJ2-1; unclear D gene. Germline values: CDR1 SQVTM, CDR2 ANQGSEA. The CDR3 has 14 amino acids. Trimming shortened V by 6 bases and J by 3 bases, and 15 bases separated the two germline ends. For the CDR3, the DNA is TGCAGCGTGGCACCAGGATCTCTCTACAATGAGCAGTTCTTC. It yields the protein CSVAPGSLYNEQFF.

The CDR3, as DNA: TGTGCCAGCAGCCCCGGGAAGTCCTACAATGAGCAGTTCTTC. Translating it yields CASSPGKSYNEQFF. This chain joins TRBV7-6 and TRBJ2-1; weak D call: TRBD2 (5 bases). The V end lost 5 bases, the J end lost 1 base, and 9 bases lay between the germline ends. The CDR3 has 14 residues. Germline CDR1 reads SGHVS; CDR2 reads FNYEAQ.

The chain uses TRBV4-3 and TRBJ2-3, with 7 bases matching TRBD1. With 0 bases clipped from V and 3 bases from J, the junction kept 9 bases outside the gene matches. Per germline, CDR1 LGHNA and CDR2 YSLEER. The CDR3 runs 17 residues. The CDR3 nucleotides read TGCGCCAGCAGCCAAGATCTAGGAGACAGGGTAACAGATACGCAGTATTTT. It encodes CASSQDLGDRVTDTQYF.

This clonotype was counted only a few times. This sequence joins TRBV12-3 or TRBV12-4 and TRBJ2-1, with 9 positions matching TRBD2. This CDR3 region has 15 residues. Trimming at V came to 7 bases and at J to 6 bases, leaving 10 bases not matched to a gene. The CDR3 DNA follows: TGTGCCAGCACCTGGGGGGCGGGAGGGCTCAATGAGCAGTTCTTC. Residues: CASTWGAGGLNEQFF.